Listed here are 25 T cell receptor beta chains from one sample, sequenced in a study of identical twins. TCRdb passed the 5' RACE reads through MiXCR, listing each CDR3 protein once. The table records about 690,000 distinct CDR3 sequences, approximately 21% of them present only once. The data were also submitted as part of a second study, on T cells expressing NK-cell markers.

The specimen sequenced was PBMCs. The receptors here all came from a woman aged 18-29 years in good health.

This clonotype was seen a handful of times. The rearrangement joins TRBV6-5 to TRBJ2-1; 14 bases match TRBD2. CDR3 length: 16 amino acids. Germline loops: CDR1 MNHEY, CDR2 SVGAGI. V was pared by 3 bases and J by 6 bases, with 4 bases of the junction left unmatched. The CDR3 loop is CASSYGGTSGSNEQFF. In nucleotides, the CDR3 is TGTGCCAGCAGTTATGGGGGGACTAGCGGGAGCAATGAGCAGTTCTTC.

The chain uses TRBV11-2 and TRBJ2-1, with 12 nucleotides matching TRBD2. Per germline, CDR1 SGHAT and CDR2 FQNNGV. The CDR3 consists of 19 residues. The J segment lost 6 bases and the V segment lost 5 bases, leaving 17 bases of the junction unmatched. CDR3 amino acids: CASSPRSRLAGVRPNEQFF. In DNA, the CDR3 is TGTGCCAGCAGCCCACGGTCCAGACTAGCGGGAGTTAGGCCCAATGAGCAGTTCTTC.

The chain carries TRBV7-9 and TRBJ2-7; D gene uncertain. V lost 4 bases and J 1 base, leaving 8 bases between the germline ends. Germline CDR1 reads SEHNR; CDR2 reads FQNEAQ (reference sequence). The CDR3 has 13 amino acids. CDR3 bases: TGTGCCAGCAGCTCCCAGAATTCCTACGAGCAGTACTTC. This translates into CASSSQNSYEQYF.

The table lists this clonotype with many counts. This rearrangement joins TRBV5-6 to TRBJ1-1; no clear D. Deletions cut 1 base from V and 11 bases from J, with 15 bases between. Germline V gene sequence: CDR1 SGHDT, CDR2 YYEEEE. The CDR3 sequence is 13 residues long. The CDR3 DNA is TGTGCCAGCAGCTTGAAACAGCCCGTTCGGGCTTTCTTT. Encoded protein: CASSLKQPVRAFF.

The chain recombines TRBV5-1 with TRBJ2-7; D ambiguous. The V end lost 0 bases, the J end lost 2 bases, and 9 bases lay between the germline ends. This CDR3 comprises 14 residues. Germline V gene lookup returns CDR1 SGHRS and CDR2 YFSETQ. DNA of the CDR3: TGCGCCAGCAGCTTGGCGGGCGAGACCTACGAGCAGTACTTC. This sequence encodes CASSLAGETYEQYF.

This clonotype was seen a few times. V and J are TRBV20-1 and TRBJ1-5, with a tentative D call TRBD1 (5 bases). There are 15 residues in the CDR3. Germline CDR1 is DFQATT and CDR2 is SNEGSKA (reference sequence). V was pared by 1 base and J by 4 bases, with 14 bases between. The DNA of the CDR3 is TGCAGTGCTAGAGTAGCAGGGTCGCCAAATCAGCCCCAGCATTTT. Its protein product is CSARVAGSPNQPQHF.

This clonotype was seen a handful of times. CDR3: CASMIEARAKNIQYF. The DNA of the CDR3 is TGTGCCAGCATGATTGAGGCTCGGGCCAAAAACATTCAGTACTTC. This chain joins TRBV7-2 and TRBJ2-4; D is ambiguous. The CDR3 extends over 15 amino acids. CDR1 and CDR2 from the germline V gene are SGHTA and FQGNSA. V was clipped by 7 bases and J by 1 base, with 14 bases between them.

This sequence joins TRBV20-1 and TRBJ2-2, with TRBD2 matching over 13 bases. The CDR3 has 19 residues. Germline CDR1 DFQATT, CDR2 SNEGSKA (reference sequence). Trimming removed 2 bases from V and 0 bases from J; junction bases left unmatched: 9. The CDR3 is CSARSVGLAGASNTGELFF. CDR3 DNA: TGCAGTGCTAGATCGGTTGGACTAGCGGGGGCCTCGAACACCGGGGAGCTGTTTTTT.

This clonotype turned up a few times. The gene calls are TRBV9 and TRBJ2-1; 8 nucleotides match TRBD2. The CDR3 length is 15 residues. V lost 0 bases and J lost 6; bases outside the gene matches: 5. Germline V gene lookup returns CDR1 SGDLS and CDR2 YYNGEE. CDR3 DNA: TGTGCCAGCAGCGTAGGCGGGGGGTCTATCAATGAGCAGTTCTTC. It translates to CASSVGGGSINEQFF.

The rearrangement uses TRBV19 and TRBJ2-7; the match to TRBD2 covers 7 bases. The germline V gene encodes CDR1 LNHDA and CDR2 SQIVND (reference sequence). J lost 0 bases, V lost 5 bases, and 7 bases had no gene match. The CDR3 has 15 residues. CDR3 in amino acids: CASSPGEGLSYEQYF. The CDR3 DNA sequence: TGTGCCAGTAGTCCTGGGGAGGGCCTCTCCTACGAGCAGTACTTC.

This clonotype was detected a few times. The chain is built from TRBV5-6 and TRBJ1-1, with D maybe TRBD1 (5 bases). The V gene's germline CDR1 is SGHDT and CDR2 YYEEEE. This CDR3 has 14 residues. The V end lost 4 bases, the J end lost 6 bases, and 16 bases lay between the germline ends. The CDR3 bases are TGTGCCAGCAGCCCCCCGGCAGGGCGTGCTGAAGCTTTCTTT. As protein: CASSPPAGRAEAFF.

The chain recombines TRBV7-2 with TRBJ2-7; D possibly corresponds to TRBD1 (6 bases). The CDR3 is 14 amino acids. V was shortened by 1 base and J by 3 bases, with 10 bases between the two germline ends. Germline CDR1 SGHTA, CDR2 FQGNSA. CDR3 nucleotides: TGTGCCAGCAGCTTAGGGATAGGGGGCTACGAGCAGTACTTC. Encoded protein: CASSLGIGGYEQYF. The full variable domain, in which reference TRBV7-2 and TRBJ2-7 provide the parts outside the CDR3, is GAGVSQSPSNKVTEKGKDVELRCDPISGHTALYWYRQSLGQGLEFLIYFQGNSAPDKSGLPSDRFSAERTGGSVSTLTIQRTQQEDSAVYLCASSLGIGGYEQYFGPGTRLTVT.

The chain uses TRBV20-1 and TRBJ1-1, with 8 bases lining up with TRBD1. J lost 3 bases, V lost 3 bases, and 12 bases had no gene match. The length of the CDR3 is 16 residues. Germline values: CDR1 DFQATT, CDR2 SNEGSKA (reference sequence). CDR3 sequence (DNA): TGCAGTGCTAGTGATCTTCCCGGGACAGGCGACACTGAAGCTTTCTTT. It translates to CSASDLPGTGDTEAFF.

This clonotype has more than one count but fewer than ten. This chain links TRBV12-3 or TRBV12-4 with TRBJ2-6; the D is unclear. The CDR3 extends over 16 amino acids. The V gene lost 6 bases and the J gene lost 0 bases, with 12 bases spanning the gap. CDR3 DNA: TGTGCCAGCAGACTTGGACGGCACTCTGGGGCCAACGTCCTGACTTTC. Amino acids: CASRLGRHSGANVLTF.

As DNA, the CDR3 is TGCAGTGCTAGAGACACGGGGACCAGTGAAAAACTGTTTTTT. Residues: CSARDTGTSEKLFF. The chain couples TRBV20-1 to TRBJ1-4; D may be TRBD1 (5 bases). The CDR3 runs 14 residues. V lost 0 bases and J lost 7, with 12 bases in between. Germline V gives CDR1 DFQATT, CDR2 SNEGSKA (reference sequence).

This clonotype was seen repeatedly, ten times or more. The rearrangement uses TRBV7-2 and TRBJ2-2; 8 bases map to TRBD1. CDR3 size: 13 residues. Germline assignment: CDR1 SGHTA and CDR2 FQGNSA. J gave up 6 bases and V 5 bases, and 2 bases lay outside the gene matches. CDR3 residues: CASSLTGAGELFF. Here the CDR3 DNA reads TGTGCCAGCAGCCTGACAGGGGCCGGGGAGCTGTTTTTT.

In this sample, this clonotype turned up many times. The CDR3 sequence: CASSYWTGTYEQYF. Here the CDR3 DNA reads TGTGCCAGCAGCTACTGGACAGGCACCTACGAGCAGTACTTC. V is TRBV7-8 and J is TRBJ2-7, with 7 bases fitting TRBD1. The V gene end was trimmed by 4 bases and the J gene end by 2 bases; junction bases not matched to a gene: 5. Germline CDR1 and CDR2: SGHVS and FQNEAQ. The CDR3 is made up of 14 amino acids.

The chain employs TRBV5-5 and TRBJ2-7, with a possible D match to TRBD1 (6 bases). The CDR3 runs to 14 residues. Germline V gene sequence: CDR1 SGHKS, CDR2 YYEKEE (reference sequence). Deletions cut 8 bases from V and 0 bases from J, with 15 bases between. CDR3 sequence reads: CASRIRDTSYEQYF. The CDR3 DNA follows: TGTGCCAGTCGTATCCGGGACACCTCCTACGAGCAGTACTTC. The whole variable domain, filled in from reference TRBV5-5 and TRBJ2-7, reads DAGVTQSPTHLIKTRGQQVTLRCSPISGHKSVSWYQQVLGQGPQFIFQYYEKEERGRGNFPDRFSARQFPNYSSELNVNALLLGDSALYLCASRIRDTSYEQYFGPGTRLTVT.

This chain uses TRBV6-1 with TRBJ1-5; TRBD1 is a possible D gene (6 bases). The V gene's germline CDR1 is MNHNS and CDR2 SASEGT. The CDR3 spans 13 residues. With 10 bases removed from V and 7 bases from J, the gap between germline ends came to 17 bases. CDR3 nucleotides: TGTGCCACTTCCCGGGGGGGCGGCCAGCCCCAGCATTTT. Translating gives CATSRGGGQPQHF.

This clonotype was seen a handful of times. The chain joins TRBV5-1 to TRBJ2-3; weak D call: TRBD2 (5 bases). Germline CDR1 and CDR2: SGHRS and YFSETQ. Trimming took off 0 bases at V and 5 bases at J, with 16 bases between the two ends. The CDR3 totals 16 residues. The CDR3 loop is CASSLVPSSGGDTQYF. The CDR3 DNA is TGCGCCAGCAGCTTGGTCCCTAGCTCTGGTGGAGATACGCAGTATTTT.

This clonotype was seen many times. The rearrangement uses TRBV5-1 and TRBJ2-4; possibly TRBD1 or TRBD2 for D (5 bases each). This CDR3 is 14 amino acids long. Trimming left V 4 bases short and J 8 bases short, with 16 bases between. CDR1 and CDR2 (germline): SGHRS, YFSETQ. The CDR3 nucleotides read TGCGCCAGCAGCCCAGTGGGGCCCGGGGACATTCAGTACTTC. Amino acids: CASSPVGPGDIQYF.

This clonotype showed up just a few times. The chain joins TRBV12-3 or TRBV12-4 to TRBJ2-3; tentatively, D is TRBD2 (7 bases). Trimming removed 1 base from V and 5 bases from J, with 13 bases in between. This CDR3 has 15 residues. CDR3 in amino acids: CASSLGGGGGDTQYF. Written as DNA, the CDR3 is TGTGCCAGCAGTTTAGGCGGGGGCGGAGGAGATACGCAGTATTTT.

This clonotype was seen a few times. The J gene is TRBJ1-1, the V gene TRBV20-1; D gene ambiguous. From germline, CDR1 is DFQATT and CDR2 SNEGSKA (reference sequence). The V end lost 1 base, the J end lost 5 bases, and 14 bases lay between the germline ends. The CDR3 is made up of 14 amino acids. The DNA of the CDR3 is TGCAGTGCTAGAGGGGCCCCCGTGGGGACTGAAGCTTTCTTT. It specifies CSARGAPVGTEAFF.

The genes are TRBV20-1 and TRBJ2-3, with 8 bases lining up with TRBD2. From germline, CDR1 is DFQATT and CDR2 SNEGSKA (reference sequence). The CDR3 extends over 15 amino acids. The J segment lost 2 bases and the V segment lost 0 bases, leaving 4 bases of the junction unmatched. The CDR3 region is CSARDIAGFTDTQYF. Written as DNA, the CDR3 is TGCAGTGCTAGAGACATAGCGGGGTTCACAGATACGCAGTATTTT.

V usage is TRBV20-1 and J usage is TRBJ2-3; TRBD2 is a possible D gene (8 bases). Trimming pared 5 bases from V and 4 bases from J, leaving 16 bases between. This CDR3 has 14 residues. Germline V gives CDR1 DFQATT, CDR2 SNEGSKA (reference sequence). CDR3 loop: CSAGDSGRSDTQYF. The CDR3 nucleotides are TGCAGTGCTGGGGACAGCGGGAGATCAGATACGCAGTATTTT.